The 22 T cell receptor beta chains in this list originate from one sample, sequenced in a study of tissue T cells after allogeneic stem cell transplantation (dated by TCRdb to the early 2020s). What this sample's time point label stands for: mouse harvest day 14 after allogeneic transplant. Each mouse graft, delivered by tail vein injection, combined 10^6 splenic CD5+ T cells with 10^7 T-cell-depleted bone marrow cells. The protocol used for the library was the immunoSEQ multiplex PCR assay. Not all clones reach the TCRdb copy of this immuneACCESS table, which keeps in-frame sequences only. Checked studies attribute under half of the gap to unresolved V genes and leave the rest unexplained. The sample data list about 420 clones, and 49% of these were observed just once. The top ten hold roughly 14% of the sample. The material sequenced was blood. The source of these receptors is a female BALB/c mouse given C57BL/6 T cells with graft-versus-host disease after an allogeneic hematopoietic cell transplant.

This clone was counted only a few times. Genes and germline are mouse. The sequenced fragment ends 1 residue before the CDR3 boundary, so the rest is inferred from the germline J gene. The rearrangement uses TRBV2 and TRBJ2-7; 13 nucleotides align to TRBD2. The J segment lost 6 bases and the V segment lost 0 bases, leaving 2 bases of the junction unmatched. Germline V gene data show CDR1 as LGHNA and CDR2 as YSYQKL. CDR3 size: 15 residues. The sequenced CDR3 bases are TGTGCCAGCAGCCAAGATTGGGACTGGGGGGGTGAACAGTAC. Its protein is CASSQDWDWGGEQY. Given in full, the CDR3 is CASSQDWDWGGEQYF.

Details on this clone: Mouse germline and gene names are used. CDR3 protein: CASSITGVEVFF. The covered CDR3 bases are TGTGCCAGCAGTATAACAGGGGTTGAAGTCTTC. The V gene is TRBV19, the J gene TRBJ1-1; 7 bases are a match to TRBD1. The read is 1 residue too short to cover the CDR3 end, so that end is filled in from the germline J gene. From germline, CDR1 is FNHDT and CDR2 SITEND (reference sequence). This CDR3 has 12 residues. With 1 base clipped from V and 8 bases from J, the junction kept 2 bases outside the gene matches.

Of note for this clone: Gene names are the mouse ones. The CDR3 extends 1 residue past the end of the read, so its final part is completed from the germline J gene. This chain links TRBV20 with TRBJ2-7; TRBD2 matches 7 bases. Germline values: CDR1 GFQATS, CDR2 STVNSAI. CDR3 length equals 11 residues. V lost 0 bases, J lost 7 bases, and 0 bases stayed unmatched. CDR3 DNA, as far as it was read: TGTGGTGCTAGGGACTGGGGGGAACAGTAC. Protein sequence: CGARDWGEQY. The whole CDR3 sequence is CGARDWGEQYF.

This clone was picked up a small number of times. The genes and germline here are from mouse. With the read ending 1 residue before the CDR3 end, the germline J gene is used to fill in that end. The chain combines TRBV5 with TRBJ1-3; D is uncertain. CDR1 and CDR2 (germline): LGHNA, YNLKQL (reference sequence). This CDR3 has 14 residues. V dropped 1 base and J dropped 0 bases, with 4 bases sitting between them. CDR3 residues: CASSQANSGNTLYF. CDR3 bases read: TGTGCCAGCAGCCAAGCTAATTCTGGAAATACGCTCTAT.

This clone has more than one count but fewer than ten. Genes and germline come from the mouse. The sequenced fragment ends 1 residue before the CDR3 boundary, so the rest is inferred from the germline J gene. V is TRBV15 and J is TRBJ2-3; 7 bases align to TRBD1. The V and J ends lost 2 bases and 0 bases, in that order; junction bases with no gene match: 5. The CDR3 consists of 16 residues. CDR1 SGHND and CDR2 FRSKSL come from the germline V gene. CDR3 amino acids: CASSLTGQNSAETLYF. The part of the CDR3 DNA that was read is TGTGCCAGCAGTTTAACGGGACAGAATAGTGCAGAAACGCTGTAT.

This clone was seen only a few times. Gene names are mouse gene names. The missing CDR3 end, 1 residue past where the read stops, is filled in from the germline J gene. This chain connects TRBV13-2 to TRBJ1-3; D is undetermined. The CDR3 spans 14 residues. The V gene's germline CDR1 is NNHNN and CDR2 SYGAGS (reference sequence). V gave up 2 bases and J gave up 0 bases, with 6 bases separating them. The part of the CDR3 DNA that was read is TGTGCCAGCGGTGACAGAAATTCTGGAAATACGCTCTAT. Residues: CASGDRNSGNTLY. The entire CDR3 reads CASGDRNSGNTLYF.

This clone came up a few times. All gene names here are mouse names. The read ends 1 residue early relative to the CDR3; the germline J gene fills the gap. J is TRBJ2-7 and V is TRBV5; 8 bases match TRBD2. Germline loops: CDR1 LGHNA, CDR2 YNLKQL (reference sequence). CDR3 size: 14 residues. V shed 1 base and J 4 bases; nucleotides not matched to a gene: 3. Partial CDR3 DNA: TGTGCCAGCAGCCAAGGGGGACTGGTTTATGAACAGTAC. This gives the protein CASSQGGLVYEQY. The CDR3 in full is CASSQGGLVYEQYF.

To note about this clone: Gene labels here are mouse ones. The read is 1 residue too short to cover the CDR3 end, so that end is filled in from the germline J gene. V usage is TRBV29 and J usage is TRBJ1-2; perhaps TRBD1 as D (6 bases). This CDR3 has 14 amino acids. Deletions cut 3 bases from V and 2 bases from J, with 10 bases between. Germline V gives CDR1 MSHET, CDR2 SYDVDS. CDR3 protein: CASSLWGQNSDYTF. The covered CDR3 bases are TGTGCTAGCAGTTTGTGGGGGCAGAACTCCGACTACACC.

Regarding this clone: Here the gene names and germline are mouse. The CDR3 is CASSDAGGAMAEQFF. The sequenced part of the CDR3 DNA is TGTGCCAGCAGTGATGCTGGGGGGGCGATGGCTGAGCAGTTC. The V and J genes are TRBV13-1 and TRBJ2-1, with 10 bases aligning to TRBD2. The read gets to within 1 residue of the CDR3 end, and the germline J gene fills in the rest. The V segment lost 0 bases and the J segment 7 bases; nucleotides outside the gene matches: 4. The CDR3 sequence is 15 residues long. The V gene's germline CDR1 is NSHNY and CDR2 SYGAGN.

Details on this clone: Gene names are the mouse ones. The read falls 1 residue short of the CDR3 end, and the missing part is taken from the germline J gene. This rearrangement joins TRBV4 to TRBJ2-5; 7 bases are a match to TRBD1. The CDR3 is 15 residues long. Germline-derived CDR1 and CDR2 are LGHDT and YNNKQL (reference sequence). V lost 3 bases to trimming and J lost 3 bases; unmatched junction nucleotides: 6. CDR3 DNA, as far as it was read: TGTGCCAGCAGCTATCTCGCCAGGGGGCAAGACACCCAGTAC. Residues: CASSYLARGQDTQY. The CDR3 as a whole reads CASSYLARGQDTQYF.

As concerns this clone: Each gene name is a mouse one. The CDR3 end lies 1 residue beyond the end of the read and is filled in from the germline J gene. J is TRBJ2-2 and V is TRBV1; 11 positions match TRBD1. The CDR3 is 16 amino acids. Germline CDR1 is NSQYPW and CDR2 is LRSPGD (reference sequence). V was clipped by 5 bases and J by 2 bases; unmatched bases: 4. The CDR3 region is CTCSIRDRGNTGQLYF. CDR3 DNA, as far as it was read: TGCACCTGCAGTATCCGGGACAGGGGGAACACCGGGCAGCTCTAC.

Of note for this clone: Mouse germline and gene names are used. The read comes to an end 1 residue before the CDR3 does, leaving the germline J gene to fill in the end. This chain connects TRBV26 to TRBJ1-6; TRBD1 matches at 10 bases. TRBJ1-6 is an ORF for which the function is uncertain. The CDR3 is 15 amino acids. The V and J ends lost 2 bases and 6 bases, in that order; junction bases with no gene match: 1. Germline assignment: CDR1 KGHPV and CDR2 FQNQEV (reference sequence). The CDR3 loop reads CASSLDRGLNSPLYF. The covered CDR3 bases are TGTGCCAGCAGTCTGGACAGGGGGCTTAATTCGCCCCTCTAC.

Of note for this clone: Here the gene names and germline are mouse. CDR3 in amino acids: CASSDRDRGHSDYTF. The CDR3 DNA, read in part, is TGTGCCAGCAGCGACCGGGACAGGGGACACTCCGACTACACC. The chain is built from TRBV26 and TRBJ1-2; 10 bases are a match to TRBD1. Read sequence stops 1 residue before the CDR3 end, and the germline J gene provides the missing end. The trim removed 6 bases at V and 3 bases at J, leaving 7 bases unmatched. Germline-derived CDR1 and CDR2 are KGHPV and FQNQEV (reference sequence). The CDR3 has 15 residues. Looking up the rest from reference TRBV26 and TRBJ1-2 gives the full variable domain: NSKVIQTPRYLVKGQGQKAKMRCIPEKGHPVVFWYQQNKNNEFKFLINFQNQEVLQQIDMTEKRFSAECPSNSPCSLEIQSSEAGDSALYLCASSDRDRGHSDYTFGSGTRLLVI.

Turning to this clone: Mouse germline and gene names are used. The CDR3 end lies 1 residue beyond the end of the read and is filled in from the germline J gene. V is TRBV15 and J is TRBJ1-5, with D perhaps matching TRBD1 (5 bases). CDR1 and CDR2 from the germline V gene are SGHND and FRSKSL. CDR3 size: 13 residues. The V end lost 3 bases, the J end lost 6 bases, and 9 bases lay between the germline ends. The sequenced CDR3 bases are TGTGCCAGCAGTTTGGGGGACCCCCAGGCTCCGCTT. Encoded protein: CASSLGDPQAPL. The CDR3 in its entirety is CASSLGDPQAPLF.

Remarks on this clone: Gene names are mouse gene names. The read is 1 residue too short to cover the CDR3 end, so that end is filled in from the germline J gene. The rearrangement links TRBV16 to TRBJ2-1, with D possibly matching TRBD2 (5 bases). V shed 0 bases and J shed 7 bases, with 7 bases lying between them. The CDR3 is made up of 13 amino acids. Germline CDR1 and CDR2: SGHSA and FRNQAP. The CDR3 region is CASSLEAGAEQFF. Incomplete CDR3 DNA: TGTGCAAGCAGCTTAGAGGCTGGGGCTGAGCAGTTC.

This clone counts as hyperexpanded. Each gene name is a mouse one. The CDR3 end lies 1 residue beyond the end of the read and is filled in from the germline J gene. This chain links TRBV12-2 with TRBJ2-3, with D hard to call. CDR3 length: 13 residues. Trimming left V 3 bases short and J 3 bases short, with 9 bases between. Germline CDR1 reads SGHLS; CDR2 reads HYDKME. The sequenced CDR3 bases are TGTGCCAGCTCTTTCGGGTCAGCAGAAACGCTGTAT. Translation: CASSFGSAETLY. The whole CDR3 sequence reads CASSFGSAETLYF.

Note on this clone: These gene names are mouse names. The read halts 1 residue ahead of the CDR3 end, with the missing end drawn from the germline J gene. V and J are TRBV12-1 and TRBJ2-3, with 7 bases matching TRBD2. Trimming took 0 bases from V and 1 from J; bases not matched to a gene: 3. CDR3 length equals 15 residues. The germline gives CDR1 SGHSN, CDR2 HYEKVE. The CDR3 protein is CASSLPGGCAETLYF. The CDR3 bases that were read are TGTGCCAGCTCTCTCCCGGGGGGGTGTGCAGAAACGCTGTAT.

About this clone: Gene names are the mouse ones. The read ends 1 residue early relative to the CDR3; the germline J gene fills the gap. V gene TRBV13-2 combines with J gene TRBJ1-5; 11 bases are a match to TRBD1. With V trimmed by 5 bases and J by 5 bases, 0 bases remained unmatched. The CDR3 has 13 residues. Germline lookup yields CDR1 NNHNN and CDR2 SYGAGS (reference sequence). This chain's CDR3 is CASGGQGDQAPLF. CDR3 DNA, as far as it was read: TGTGCCAGCGGGGGACAGGGGGACCAGGCTCCGCTT.

This clone has just a few counts. The listed genes are named as in mouse. The read comes to an end 1 residue before the CDR3 does, leaving the germline J gene to fill in the end. V usage is TRBV1 and J usage is TRBJ2-3; 10 bases match TRBD2. The CDR3 sequence is 17 residues long. Germline V gene sequence: CDR1 NSQYPW, CDR2 LRSPGD (reference sequence). J lost 0 bases, V lost 1 base, and 4 bases had no gene match. CDR3 bases read: TGCACCTGCAGTGCAGTACTGGGGGGGTTTAGTGCAGAAACGCTGTAT. It codes for CTCSAVLGGFSAETLY. The whole CDR3 protein reads CTCSAVLGGFSAETLYF. Together with reference TRBV1 and TRBJ2-3, the CDR3 gives the full variable domain: VTLLEQNPRWRLVPRGQAVNLRCILKNSQYPWMSWYQQDLQKQLQWLFTLRSPGDKEVKSLPGADYLATRVTDTELRLQVANMSQGRTLYCTCSAVLGGFSAETLYFGSGTRLTVL.

Details on this clone: Each gene name is a mouse one. The read finishes 1 residue shy of the CDR3 end, and the germline J gene is used to complete it. The chain is built from TRBV1 and TRBJ1-5, with a weak D call TRBD1 (5 bases). Trimming removed 0 bases from V and 3 bases from J, with 9 bases in between. Germline V CDR1 and CDR2: NSQYPW, LRSPGD (reference sequence). This CDR3 is built from 15 residues. The CDR3: CTCSADRRGNQAPLF. CDR3 DNA (partial): TGCACCTGCAGTGCAGATCGAAGGGGCAACCAGGCTCCGCTT.

For this clone: The gene names here belong to mouse. The read ends 1 residue shy of where the CDR3 ends; the end is completed using the germline J gene. The rearrangement joins TRBV3 to TRBJ1-1; maybe TRBD1 (6 bases). The germline CDR1 and CDR2 sequences are SNHLY and FYNGKV (reference sequence). This CDR3 is 14 amino acids long. Trimming pared 1 base from V and 3 bases from J, leaving 9 bases between. Incomplete CDR3 DNA: TGTGCCAGCAGCTTAGAGGGGGGGGACACAGAAGTCTTC. Protein sequence: CASSLEGGDTEVF. The entire CDR3 is CASSLEGGDTEVFF.

Remarks on this clone: Gene names are mouse gene names. The CDR3 is cut off 1 residue early in the read; its end comes from the germline J gene. The V call is TRBV3, the J call TRBJ2-3; 11 nucleotides line up with TRBD2. V lost 3 bases to trimming and J lost 0 bases; unmatched junction nucleotides: 2. The CDR3 consists of 16 residues. Germline-derived CDR1 and CDR2 are SNHLY and FYNGKV (reference sequence). CDR3 sequence: CASSLGLGASAETLYF. The DNA read from the CDR3 is TGTGCCAGCAGCTTGGGACTGGGGGCTAGTGCAGAAACGCTGTAT.